The next 8 T cell receptor beta chains were all read from a single sample in a study of immune heterogeneity within non-small cell lung tumors (dated 2018 in TCRdb). Sequencing used a HiSeq X Ten. The TCR beta CDR3 region was amplified with a multiplex PCR system whose first round ran for around 11 cycles using 32 V-gene forward primers and 13 J-gene reverse primers. Clones were called with MiXCR by TCRdb after fastp trimmed the public reads at Q25, and only in-frame beta chains were retained. Under each unique CDR3 protein, matching rows form one entry showing the most common genes and DNA. Counted in this sample were 4,300 or so distinct CDR3 sequences; 24% of them appeared once. The ten largest clones take up around 9.5% of the sample. For the TCR template, genomic DNA was extracted from bulk tumor tissue, and approximately 540 ng of gDNA was amplified for each sample. During surgery, multiple biopsies were taken from each primary tumor and placed as far apart as possible within the tumor mass. Patients in the study cohort, which was described as untreated, were newly diagnosed NSCLC cases going through curative surgery.

What was sequenced was lung tumor tissue. The receptors here all came from a middle-aged man with non-small cell lung cancer.

This chain uses TRBV3-1 with TRBJ1-2, with D maybe TRBD1 (6 bases). Trimming took 2 bases from V and 3 from J, leaving 10 bases between them. Germline V gene sequence: CDR1 LGHDT, CDR2 YNNKEL (reference sequence). The CDR3 consists of 14 residues. CDR3 nucleotides: TGTGCCAGCAGCCAATCAACAGGGCACTATGGCTACACCTTC. Protein: CASSQSTGHYGYTF. The variable domain in full, completed from reference TRBV3-1 and TRBJ1-2, reads DTAVSQTPKYLVTQMGNDKSIKCEQNLGHDTMYWYKQDSKKFLKIMFSYNNKELIINETVPNRFSPKSPDKAHLNLHINSLELGDSAVYFCASSQSTGHYGYTFGSGTRLTVV.

This clonotype is medium-sized within its sample. The chain uses TRBV28 and TRBJ2-7; D is unclear. Trimming took 1 base from V and 2 from J, leaving 3 bases between them. Germline CDR1 and CDR2: MDHEN and SYDVKM. The CDR3 runs 12 residues. Here the CDR3 reads CASSLYPYEQYF. As DNA, the CDR3 is TGTGCCAGCAGTTTATACCCCTACGAGCAGTACTTC.

Notes on this clonotype: This may be a read error: a much more frequent sequence differs by one nucleotide. The V gene is TRBV5-1, the J gene TRBJ2-1; 7 bases are a match to TRBD2. This CDR3 is 16 amino acids long. Germline V lookup: CDR1 SGHRS, CDR2 YFSETQ. As DNA, the CDR3 is TGCGCCAGCAGCTTATACGGGGGGAGATCCTACGATGAGCAGTTCTTC. Translation gives CASSLYGGRSYDEQFF.

Comments on this clonotype: A much larger clone sits a single nucleotide away, making a read error possible. The rearrangement links TRBV5-5 to TRBJ2-5; 8 positions agree with TRBD1. The CDR3 has 15 amino acids. After removal of 8 bases from V and 2 bases from J, the junction contained 11 bases not matched to a gene. In germline, CDR1 is SGHKS, CDR2 YYEKEE (reference sequence). The CDR3 DNA reads as TGTGCCAGAAGCAATGGACAGGGTGTGCAAGAGACCCAGTACTTC. This encodes CARSNGQGVQETQYF.

This clonotype is labeled medium-sized. The chain is built from TRBV20-1 and TRBJ2-3; perhaps TRBD2 as D (5 bases). Germline assignment: CDR1 DFQATT and CDR2 SNEGSKA (reference sequence). This CDR3 is built from 13 residues. CDR3 DNA sequence: TGCACCCCTAGCACAGCTAGCACAGATACGCAGTATTTT. Its translation: CTPSTASTDTQYF.

By its share, this clonotype is medium-sized. The chain has TRBV10-3 and TRBJ2-7; D could derive from TRBD1 or TRBD2 (6 bases each). The ends were cut back, 11 bases at V and 7 bases at J, with 18 bases in the middle. The CDR3 extends over 12 amino acids. Germline V gene lookup returns CDR1 ENHRY and CDR2 SYGVKD. The CDR3 reads CAGRGQGSEQYF. CDR3 sequence (DNA): TGTGCCGGCCGGGGGCAGGGTAGTGAGCAGTACTTC.

The chain recombines TRBV28 with TRBJ2-7; TRBD2 might be the D (5 bases). The CDR3 totals 16 residues. Trimming stripped 10 bases from V and 4 bases from J, with 26 bases between. Germline CDR1 and CDR2: MDHEN and SYDVKM. The CDR3 region has the DNA TGTGCCAACCGATTATTGAGGACTGAGAGGGAATACGAGCAGTACTTC. Translation: CANRLLRTEREYEQYF.

This chain links TRBV7-3 with TRBJ1-5, with a tentative D call TRBD1 (6 bases). CDR1 SGHTA and CDR2 FQGTGA come from the germline V gene. V lost 7 bases to trimming and J lost 6 bases, with 13 bases between them. CDR3 length: 13 amino acids. The CDR3 reads CASNCTGSQPQHF. DNA for the CDR3: TGTGCCAGCAACTGTACAGGGAGTCAGCCCCAGCATTTT. The full variable domain, completed using reference TRBV7-3 and TRBJ1-5, is GAGVSQTPSNKVTEKGKYVELRCDPISGHTALYWYRQSLGQGPEFLIYFQGTGAADDSGLPNDRFFAVRPEGSVSTLKIQRTERGDSAVYLCASNCTGSQPQHFGDGTRLSIL.